The 19 T cell receptor beta chains reported below all come from one sample, sequenced in a study of blood T cell repertoires in COVID-19 (dated by TCRdb to the early 2020s). Library generation was performed with the immunoSEQ multiplex PCR assay. Not all clones reach the TCRdb copy of this immuneACCESS table, which keeps in-frame sequences only. Checked studies attribute under half of the gap to unresolved V genes and leave the rest unexplained. A total of about 73,000 clones appear in this sample, roughly nine tenths of them only once. The ten largest clones take up approximately 4.9% of the sample. The material sequenced was peripheral blood. All receptors come from a woman younger than 35 with acute or convalescent COVID-19.

This clone was observed a handful of times. V and J are TRBV11-2 and TRBJ2-3; TRBD2 might be the D (5 bases). This CDR3 is 17 amino acids long. V shed 1 base and J shed 4 bases, with 18 bases lying between them. CDR1 is SGHAT and CDR2 is FQNNGV in the germline V gene. CDR3 nucleotides: TGTGCCAGCAGCTTAGGGCCCCTTGAGGGTACAGCAGATACGCAGTATTTT. This encodes CASSLGPLEGTADTQYF.

This clone was detected only once. CDR3 sequence: CAWSERNLNTEAFF. In DNA, the CDR3 is TGTGCCTGGAGTGAGAGAAACCTGAACACTGAAGCTTTCTTT. J is TRBJ1-1 and V is TRBV30, with D uncertain. Trimming removed 1 base from V and 0 bases from J, with 9 bases in between. Per the germline V gene, CDR1 is GTSNPN and CDR2 is SVGIG (reference sequence). This CDR3 region has 14 residues.

This clone was seen just once. The V and J genes are TRBV11-2 and TRBJ2-1; D is uncertain. Trimming cost V 1 base and J 2 bases, with 9 bases left between them. Germline CDR1 reads SGHAT; CDR2 reads FQNNGV. This CDR3 has 15 residues. Here the CDR3 DNA reads TGTGCCAGCAGCTTAGCTGCGGCGACCTACAATGAGCAGTTCTTC. Its translation: CASSLAAATYNEQFF.

J is TRBJ2-1 and V is TRBV11-2, with 12 nucleotides matching TRBD2. The V and J ends lost 4 bases and 3 bases, in that order; junction bases with no gene match: 7. The CDR3 is 17 amino acids. From germline, CDR1 is SGHAT and CDR2 FQNNGV. The CDR3 nucleotides read TGTGCCAGCAGCTCCCAGGAACTAGCGGGGGGCTACAATGAGCAGTTCTTC. This sequence encodes CASSSQELAGGYNEQFF.

This clone was observed once. The chain uses TRBV5-1 and TRBJ1-1, with 10 bases lining up with TRBD1. Per germline, CDR1 SGHRS and CDR2 YFSETQ. CDR3 size: 15 residues. Losses at the gene ends were 4 bases for V and 5 bases for J; bases not matched to a gene: 8. The CDR3 is CASSPTDRGRTEAFF. The CDR3 DNA is TGCGCCAGCAGCCCTACGGACAGGGGGAGGACTGAAGCTTTCTTT.

The J gene is TRBJ1-6, the V gene TRBV10-3; D is possibly TRBD1 (5 bases). The V end lost 3 bases, the J end lost 1 base, and 22 bases lay between the germline ends. Germline V gene lookup returns CDR1 ENHRY and CDR2 SYGVKD. This CDR3 comprises 20 residues. The CDR3 loop is CAISDGFVEGEFSYNSPLHF. The DNA of the CDR3 is TGTGCCATCAGTGACGGGTTCGTAGAAGGGGAATTTTCCTATAATTCACCCCTCCACTTT.

The chain combines TRBV3-1 (or the pseudogene TRBV3-2) with TRBJ2-2, with TRBD1 identical over 8 bases. The CDR3 runs 16 residues. With V trimmed by 8 bases and J by 2 bases, 10 bases remained unmatched. Germline V CDR1 and CDR2: LGHDT, YNNKEL (reference sequence). CDR3 in amino acids: CASGDSGTGNTGELFF. The CDR3 coding sequence is TGTGCCAGCGGTGATTCCGGGACAGGAAACACCGGGGAGCTGTTTTTT.

This clone was counted a few times. The chain carries TRBV24-1 and TRBJ2-1; D perhaps matches TRBD2 (5 bases). Looked up from germline, CDR1 is KGHDR and CDR2 is SFDVKD. V lost 5 bases and J 0 bases, leaving 13 bases between the germline ends. This CDR3 spans 16 amino acids. Here the CDR3 reads CATSVAGPPSYNEQFF. CDR3 DNA: TGTGCCACCAGTGTGGCGGGCCCGCCCTCCTACAATGAGCAGTTCTTC.

This chain joins TRBV3-1 (or the pseudogene TRBV3-2) and TRBJ2-4; 13 nucleotides align to TRBD2. V lost 3 bases, J lost 0 bases, and 8 bases stayed unmatched. The CDR3 is 19 residues long. Germline CDR1 and CDR2: LGHDT and YNNKEL (reference sequence). The CDR3 reads CASSHPPGLAGRAKNIQYF. DNA of the CDR3: TGTGCCAGCAGCCACCCCCCGGGACTAGCGGGAAGAGCCAAAAACATTCAGTACTTC.

The chain links TRBV21-1 to TRBJ1-3. TRBV21-1 is shown as a pseudogene. The CDR3 has 16 amino acids. The chain's CDR3 is CASSKAEDLSGNTIYF. The CDR3 DNA reads TGTGCCAGCAGCAAAGCTGAGGATCTCTCTGGAAACACCATATATTTT.

This clone has more than one count but fewer than ten. This chain connects TRBV29-1 to TRBJ2-7, with D possibly being TRBD2 (6 bases). Germline V gene data show CDR1 as SQVTM and CDR2 as ANQGSEA. V was shortened by 0 bases and J by 10 bases, with 16 bases between the two germline ends. CDR3 length equals 13 residues. Here the CDR3 DNA reads TGCAGCGTTGAAGATCAAATTTTGGGGGGACAGTACTTC. Its protein product is CSVEDQILGGQYF.

The genes are TRBV14 and TRBJ2-3; D might be TRBD1 (6 bases). CDR3 length: 16 residues. CDR1 is SGHDN and CDR2 is FVKESK in the germline V gene. V lost 1 base to trimming and J lost 2 bases, with 13 bases between them. Written as DNA, the CDR3 is TGTGCCAGCAGCCAAGGACAGGCTCGGGACACAGATACGCAGTATTTT. As protein: CASSQGQARDTDTQYF.

The chain recombines TRBV21-1 with TRBJ2-2; whether TRBD1, the table's D call, matches the DNA was not checked. TRBV21-1 is annotated as a pseudogene. The CDR3 extends over 18 amino acids. The chain's CDR3 is CASVPALLQGANTGELFF. The CDR3, as DNA: TGTGCCAGCGTACCAGCACTGCTTCAGGGGGCGAACACCGGGGAGCTGTTTTTT.

V usage is TRBV6-5 and J usage is TRBJ2-3; a weak D match, TRBD1 (6 bases). CDR1 is MNHEY, CDR2 SVGAGI, per germline. CDR3 length equals 12 residues. With 6 bases removed from V and 7 bases from J, the gap between germline ends came to 11 bases. The DNA for the CDR3 is TGTGCCAGCAGCACAGGGTTTAATACGCAGTATTTT. This sequence encodes CASSTGFNTQYF.

The rearrangement joins TRBV28 to TRBJ2-7, with D possibly matching TRBD1 (6 bases). Germline-derived CDR1 and CDR2 are MDHEN and SYDVKM. V shed 3 bases and J shed 1 base, with 16 bases lying between them. The CDR3 contains 16 residues. CDR3 in amino acids: CASSFTGPRGSYEQYF. In DNA, the CDR3 is TGTGCCAGCAGTTTTACGGGTCCCAGGGGATCCTACGAGCAGTACTTC.

This chain links TRBV15 with TRBJ1-5; D call uncertain. The V end lost 9 bases, the J end lost 3 bases, and 12 bases lay between the germline ends. This CDR3 is 13 amino acids long. Germline-derived CDR1 and CDR2 are LNHNV and YYDKDF (reference sequence). CDR3 sequence: CATGPWYNQPQHF. The CDR3 nucleotides read TGTGCCACGGGCCCCTGGTACAATCAGCCCCAGCATTTT.

J is TRBJ1-1 and V is TRBV4-3; perhaps TRBD1 as D (6 bases). V shed 4 bases and J shed 3 bases, with 15 bases lying between them. The CDR3 has 15 amino acids. Germline loops: CDR1 LGHNA, CDR2 YSLEER. The CDR3 spells CASSRTGRGDTEAFF. In nucleotides, the CDR3 is TGCGCCAGCAGCCGCACTGGCAGGGGCGACACTGAAGCTTTCTTT.

The gene calls are TRBV6-1 and TRBJ2-7; maybe TRBD2 (5 bases). The CDR3 covers 13 residues. CDR1 and CDR2 from the germline V gene are MNHNS and SASEGT. Trimming cost V 3 bases and J 4 bases, with 10 bases left between them. The CDR3 bases are TGTGCCAGCAGTGACCGGCGAGGGTACGAGCAGTACTTC. Its translation: CASSDRRGYEQYF.

The V and J genes are TRBV11-2 and TRBJ1-1, with unresolved D. With 6 bases removed from V and 1 base from J, the gap between germline ends came to 27 bases. The CDR3 has 19 amino acids. Germline V gives CDR1 SGHAT, CDR2 FQNNGV. For the CDR3, the DNA is TGTGCCAGCAGGACTGGAGTAGGCACCCACTCGATGTGGAACACTGAAGCTTTCTTT. It yields the protein CASRTGVGTHSMWNTEAFF.